This record covers a single TCR beta chain. As yet, its antigen is unknown. The CDR3 totals 14 residues. Germline loops: CDR1 PRHDT, CDR2 FYEKMQ (reference sequence). V lost 6 bases, J lost 3 bases, and 8 bases stayed unmatched. Researchers ran the PCR with 60 Vbeta and 13 Jbeta primers. Measured with immunoSEQ multiplex PCR; TCRdb has only the in-frame clones, and not every one. Here the sample spans about 130,000 clones, about four fifths being singletons. These data belong to a study of cytomegalovirus exposure and HLA in healthy donors. Overall study findings and caveats: Immune exposure information available was restricted to CMV serostatus. The authors excluded some V segments, including TRBV6-2 and TRBV6-3, as indistinguishable. An apparent linkage of common viral pathogens to several of the most significant clusters emerged in a later analysis.

Material for sequencing was PBMCs. The chain uses TRBV13 and TRBJ2-7; the match to TRBD1 covers 7 bases. The sequence came from a man younger than 40 in good health. CDR3 sequence: CASRSQGSFYEQYF. CDR3 DNA: TGTGCCAGCAGATCACAGGGGTCTTTCTACGAGCAGTACTTC.